Following are 21 T cell receptor beta chains from one sample sequenced in a study of beta chain features in type 1 diabetes. Expressed TCRB transcripts were sequenced after all isolated RNA was converted to cDNA. The data were produced by immunoSEQ multiplex PCR, yet TCRdb's version contains in-frame clones alone and is incomplete. The repertoire has 600,000 to 650,000 clones, roughly 15% of them found once; the top ten carry more than 0.08%. Sequences were obtained from naive CD4+ T cells from blood. Source of these receptors: a man younger than 30 in good health.

The J gene is TRBJ2-2, the V gene TRBV5-4; tentative D call: TRBD2 (5 bases). This CDR3 region has 15 residues. Per germline, CDR1 SGHNT and CDR2 YYREEE (reference sequence). Between the trimmed V and J ends, which lost 2 bases and 6 bases, there was a span of 14 bases. CDR3 coding DNA: TGTGCCAGCAGCTTTACGATTTCGGGGTCCGGGGAGCTGTTTTTT. Amino acid sequence: CASSFTISGSGELFF.

This clone was seen a handful of times. The chain is built from TRBV13 and TRBJ1-2; D is perhaps TRBD1 (5 bases). The germline V gene has CDR1 PRHDT and CDR2 FYEKMQ (reference sequence). The length of the CDR3 is 14 residues. The V and J ends lost 5 bases and 4 bases respectively, with 14 bases between them. The CDR3 here is CASSQTGGSYGYTF. The CDR3 nucleotides read TGTGCCAGCAGCCAAACGGGGGGGTCCTATGGCTACACCTTC. Combining the CDR3 with reference TRBV13 and TRBJ1-2 gives the whole variable domain AAGVIQSPRHLIKEKRETATLKCYPIPRHDTVYWYQQGPGQDPQFLISFYEKMQSDKGSIPDRFSAQQFSDYHSELNMSSLELGDSALYFCASSQTGGSYGYTFGSGTRLTVV.

The chain links TRBV7-6 to TRBJ2-5; D is possibly TRBD1 (5 bases). Trimming shortened V by 3 bases and J by 9 bases, and 14 bases separated the two germline ends. The CDR3 is made up of 13 amino acids. Germline CDR1 reads SGHVS; CDR2 reads FNYEAQ. CDR3 in DNA: TGTGCCAGCAGCTTGACAGAAGGCAGTCCCCAGTACTTC. Translation: CASSLTEGSPQYF. Looking up the rest from reference TRBV7-6 and TRBJ2-5 gives the full variable domain: GAGVSQSPRYKVTKRGQDVALRCDPISGHVSLYWYRQALGQGPEFLTYFNYEAQQDKSGLPNDRFSAERPEGSISTLTIQRTEQRDSAMYRCASSLTEGSPQYFGPGTRLLVL.

This sequence joins TRBV19 and TRBJ2-6; D call uncertain. CDR1 is LNHDA, CDR2 SQIVND, per germline (reference sequence). The length of the CDR3 is 13 residues. The ends were cut back, 2 bases at V and 1 base at J, with 0 bases in the middle. The CDR3 region has the DNA TGTGCCAGTAGTATATCTGGGGCCAACGTCCTGACTTTC. Protein product: CASSISGANVLTF.

The genes are TRBV29-1 and TRBJ1-4, with D uncertain. The V and J ends lost 7 bases and 5 bases respectively, with 5 bases between them. The CDR3 has 10 residues. Germline V gene lookup returns CDR1 SQVTM and CDR2 ANQGSEA. The CDR3 nucleotides read TGCAGCGCGGGAAATGAAAAACTGTTTTTT. It is translated as CSAGNEKLFF.

This clone was detected only a few times. The chain has TRBV7-2 and TRBJ2-1; TRBD1 aligns across 9 bases. V was pared by 1 base and J by 13 bases, with 11 bases of the junction left unmatched. This CDR3 has 15 residues. The V gene's germline CDR1 is SGHTA and CDR2 FQGNSA. As DNA, the CDR3 is TGTGCCAGCAGCTTAGTAGTGGGACAGGGACCATTTCAGTTCTTC. It is translated as CASSLVVGQGPFQFF.

The V gene is TRBV5-1, the J gene TRBJ2-1; D unclear. Germline CDR1 reads SGHRS; CDR2 reads YFSETQ. The CDR3 has 14 residues. V lost 3 bases, J lost 2 bases, and 9 bases lay in between. CDR3 nucleotides: TGCGCCAGCAGCTCCACTATGCCCTACAATGAGCAGTTCTTC. This gives the protein CASSSTMPYNEQFF.

In the case of this clone: The sample holds other DNA sequences that translate to the same CDR3. The rearrangement joins TRBV9 to TRBJ2-7, with 10 bases fitting TRBD2. With V trimmed by 0 bases and J by 4 bases, 1 base remained unmatched. CDR3 length equals 14 residues. Per the germline V gene, CDR1 is SGDLS and CDR2 is YYNGEE. CDR3 DNA sequence: TGTGCCAGCAGCGTAGGGACTAGCGGATACGAGCAGTACTTC. This translates into CASSVGTSGYEQYF.

J is TRBJ1-4 and V is TRBV7-9, with a weak D call TRBD1 (5 bases). The V end was cut by 5 bases, the J end by 5 bases, with 15 bases between. The V gene's germline CDR1 is SEHNR and CDR2 FQNEAQ (reference sequence). This CDR3 region has 15 residues. Here the CDR3 DNA reads TGTGCCAGCAGCCTAGGGGCAGGGAAGAATGAAAAACTGTTTTTT. Protein sequence: CASSLGAGKNEKLFF.

The chain has TRBV4-2 and TRBJ2-2; D not certain. Trimming removed 4 bases at V and 5 bases at J, with 14 bases between. Germline V lookup: CDR1 LGHNA, CDR2 YNFKEQ. This CDR3 has 15 amino acids. The CDR3 sequence: CASSRFNGGTGELFF. For the CDR3, the DNA is TGTGCCAGCAGCCGCTTCAACGGCGGAACCGGGGAGCTGTTTTTT.

This clone was observed a handful of times. The chain recombines TRBV2 with TRBJ2-3; D ambiguous. V gave up 6 bases and J gave up 3 bases, with 16 bases separating them. This CDR3 is 15 amino acids long. CDR1 and CDR2 (germline): SNHLY, FYNNEI. The CDR3 here is CASRDKAQRTDTQYF. CDR3 coding DNA: TGTGCCAGCAGGGATAAGGCCCAGAGGACAGATACGCAGTATTTT.

This rearrangement joins TRBV2 to TRBJ1-1; D gene unclear. Trimming removed 7 bases from V and 6 bases from J, with 18 bases in between. From germline, CDR1 is SNHLY and CDR2 FYNNEI. CDR3 size: 14 residues. The CDR3 sequence is CASKVEAQGSEAFF. CDR3 coding DNA: TGTGCCAGCAAGGTCGAGGCGCAAGGATCTGAAGCTTTCTTT. Full variable domain (remainder filled in from reference TRBV2 and TRBJ1-1): EPEVTQTPSHQVTQMGQEVILRCVPISNHLYFYWYRQILGQKVEFLVSFYNNEISEKSEIFDDQFSVERPDGSNFTLKIRSTKLEDSAMYFCASKVEAQGSEAFFGQGTRLTVV.

The rearrangement uses TRBV28 and TRBJ2-2, with 8 bases aligning to TRBD2. V was clipped by 8 bases and J by 3 bases; unmatched bases: 5. Germline CDR1 is MDHEN and CDR2 is SYDVKM. The CDR3 extends over 14 amino acids. CDR3 sequence: CASGGGHDTGELFF. The CDR3 DNA is TGTGCCAGCGGCGGGGGGCACGACACCGGGGAGCTGTTTTTT.

V gene TRBV23-1 combines with J gene TRBJ1-2; 8 bases are a match to TRBD1. TRBV23-1 is filed as an ORF, its function uncertain. Trimming removed 4 bases from V and 2 bases from J; junction bases left unmatched: 6. This CDR3 spans 15 amino acids. CDR3 DNA sequence: TGCGCCAGCAGTCGGGGGGACAGGTGGAACTATGGCTACACCTTC. It codes for CASSRGDRWNYGYTF.

The V call is TRBV7-2, the J call TRBJ2-5; D gene uncertain. Germline CDR1 and CDR2: SGHTA and FQGNSA. Trimming removed 1 base from V and 7 bases from J, with 4 bases in between. The CDR3 contains 11 residues. This chain's CDR3 is CASSLVGTQYF. The CDR3 bases are TGTGCCAGCAGCTTAGTTGGGACCCAGTACTTC.

This clone was found a few times. This chain links TRBV29-1 with TRBJ2-7, with 8 bases lining up with TRBD1. The CDR3 covers 11 residues. V was clipped by 6 bases and J by 8 bases; unmatched bases: 6. Germline CDR1 reads SQVTM; CDR2 reads ANQGSEA. Here the CDR3 reads CSVGQGLKQYF. The CDR3 DNA is TGCAGCGTAGGACAGGGTTTAAAGCAGTACTTC.

This clone was picked up a small number of times. Germline and junction disagree at one end, which may indicate a read error. The chain carries TRBV29-1 and TRBJ1-1; no reliable D call. The CDR3 runs to 14 residues. The germline gives CDR1 SQVTM, CDR2 ANQGSEA. In DNA form, the CDR3 reads TGCAGCGTTCAAGAGAGGAAAATGAACACTGAAGCTTTCTTT. Encoded protein: CSVQERKMNTEAFF.

This clone was seen only a few times. The rearrangement joins TRBV12-5 to TRBJ2-3; 10 positions match TRBD2. V was clipped by 6 bases and J by 0 bases; unmatched bases: 3. The CDR3 length is 15 residues. Germline assignment: CDR1 LGHNT and CDR2 FRNRAP. CDR3 nucleotides: TGTGCTAGTGGCCGGACTAGCGGAAGCACAGATACGCAGTATTTT. The encoded protein is CASGRTSGSTDTQYF. Based on the CDR3 plus reference TRBV12-5 and TRBJ2-3, the full variable domain is DARVTQTPRHKVTEMGQEVTMRCQPILGHNTVFWYRQTMMQGLELLAYFRNRAPLDDSGMPKDRFSAEMPDATLATLKIQPSEPRDSAVYFCASGRTSGSTDTQYFGPGTRLTVL.

This clone occurred a few times. This chain connects TRBV7-2 to TRBJ1-1; D might be TRBD1 (6 bases). V shed 2 bases and J shed 7 bases, with 20 bases lying between them. CDR1 and CDR2 (germline): SGHTA, FQGNSA. This CDR3 contains 16 residues. CDR3 bases: TGTGCCAGCAGCTTATATTCCTCCTGGGGGGCTTATGAAGCTTTCTTT. Translation: CASSLYSSWGAYEAFF.

This CDR3 reads CASSNQGRLVHEQYF. CDR3 in DNA: TGTGCCAGCAGCAACCAGGGTAGGCTCGTCCACGAGCAGTACTTC. V and J are TRBV6-5 and TRBJ2-7, with a weak D call TRBD1 (5 bases). Trimming pared 6 bases from V and 5 bases from J, leaving 20 bases between. Looked up from germline, CDR1 is MNHEY and CDR2 is SVGAGI. The CDR3 is 15 amino acids.

CDR3 in amino acids: CASSLDQETQYF. The CDR3 DNA is TGTGCCAGCAGCTTAGACCAAGAGACCCAGTACTTC. The genes are TRBV7-2 and TRBJ2-5, with D unclear. CDR1 is SGHTA, CDR2 FQGNSA, per germline. The ends were cut back, 1 base at V and 0 bases at J, with 0 bases in the middle. The CDR3 spans 12 residues.